This section outlines one TCR beta chain sequence together with its context. Its specific antigen is unknown. Qualities for individual bases were not recorded, and no much larger clone is one base off. This sample was included in a study of shared clonotypes between healthy human individuals (dated by TCRdb to 2020 to 2022). With regard to the full study: The cohort included a few men and a couple of women between 18 and 49 years of age. The study deeply sequenced blood TCR repertoires of about 5 healthy adults to estimate repertoire size and the extent of clonotype sharing between individuals. Libraries were prepared and TCR repertoires were sequenced by different laboratories using diverse techniques, in order to increase sequencing depth and limit assay-specific biases. Leukapheresis yielded between about 0.8 and 8.9 billion PBMCs per donor.

According to the germline V gene, CDR1 reads SQVTM and CDR2 reads ANQGSEA. At the junction V is shortened by 5 bases and J by 4 bases, with 15 bases in between. The CDR3 covers 13 residues, taking in both the cysteine and the phenylalanine. The read is trimmed to its CDR3 DNA, 39 bases read in frame from base 1. General findings and caveats noted by the study authors: The genetic and exposure-history diversity represented was limited by the small number of donors. Based on pairwise subsampling, the degree of clonotype sharing among donors was expected to be affected by sequencing depth. Sampling was restricted to blood, and TCR repertoires in tissue are likely to differ from TCR repertoires in blood.

TCR CDR3 regions were amplified from genomic DNA by multiplex PCR using the deep immunoSEQ assay. Genomic DNA extracted from each cell subset was distributed evenly over all wells of several immunoSEQ 96-well plates, and each plate served as one replicate. For unsorted PBMC, approximately 300 ng of genomic DNA, equivalent to about 30,000 T cell genomes, went into each replicate PCR. Unsorted PBMC genomic DNA was sequenced across ten immunoSEQ deep assay plates. Purified libraries were quantified with a Qubit 3.0 fluorometer, sized on a Bioanalyzer 2100, and re-quantified with the KAPA Library Quantification kit. Each immunoSEQ 96-well plate was sequenced on its own single-read 150-cycle Illumina NextSeq 550 flow cell. The authors' analysis ran thus. Because the immunoSEQ output held only junctional sequences and lacked quality scores, the filtering could not match the filtering applied to full-length reads. To assign V/J genes and CDR3, sequences were annotated against IMGT germline references using PyIR, a Python wrapper for IgBLAST v1.9. Reads were removed for weak V/J assignments (E-value above 1e-6), missing CDR3, stop codons, out-of-frame junctions, or ambiguous translated residues. A V3J clonotype was defined by an identical inferred V gene, J gene, and CDR3 amino acid sequence. To compute the percentage overlap between repertoires, the number of shared unique clonotypes was divided by the size of the smaller repertoire. Three approaches were used to assess repertoire richness: RTK rarefaction, the Chao1 estimator, and Recon v2.1 estimates of unobserved clonotypes. TCRdb retrieved this table from immuneACCESS and kept in-frame rearrangements only. Not all clones are present; in checked studies, unresolved V genes account for under half, and no reason is known for the remainder. V, J and clone size derive from that table, while D and trimming were established from the DNA sequence. The sample table records about 500,000 clones; 60% to 80% of these occur just once. The ten largest account for around 13% of the sample.

Donors were healthy HIV-negative adults with no recently reported acute infections or vaccinations. Every donor was a Caucasian adult residing in Nashville, Tennessee, USA. For unsorted samples, tens of millions of PBMCs were counted, and genomic DNA was extracted using the QIAamp DNA Blood Mini kit. After blood collection by leukapheresis, PBMCs were isolated using Ficoll-Histopaque density gradient centrifugation and then cryopreserved in the vapor phase of liquid nitrogen. The sample was PBMCs. The TCR was taken from a woman aged 40 to 50 in good health. Some clones in this sample may be carry-over from other donors' samples. This receptor chain uses TRBV29-1 and TRBJ2-7; a tentative D call is TRBD2 (6 bases match). The CDR3 reads as follows: CSVKSAGSYEQYF. Read as DNA, the sequence is TGCAGCGTTAAATCAGCCGGGAGTTACGAGCAGTACTTC.